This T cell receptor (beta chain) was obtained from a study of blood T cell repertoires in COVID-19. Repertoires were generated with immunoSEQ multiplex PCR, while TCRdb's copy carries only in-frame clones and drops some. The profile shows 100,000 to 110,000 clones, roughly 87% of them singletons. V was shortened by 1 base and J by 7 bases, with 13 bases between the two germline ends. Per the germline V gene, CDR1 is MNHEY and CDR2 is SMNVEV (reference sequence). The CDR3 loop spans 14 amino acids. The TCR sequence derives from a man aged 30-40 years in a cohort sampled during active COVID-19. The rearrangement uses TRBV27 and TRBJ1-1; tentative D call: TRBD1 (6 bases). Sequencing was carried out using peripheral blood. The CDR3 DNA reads TGTGCCAGCAGTTTATACAGTGGGACACATGAAGCTTTCTTT. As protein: CASSLYSGTHEAFF.